These 5 T cell receptor beta chains share one sample of origin, sequenced in a study of T-cell memory formation after mild COVID-19. TCRdb used MiXCR to reprocess the 5' RACE reads, holding one entry per CDR3 protein. The table includes just under 50,000 distinct CDR3 sequences, roughly 12% detected once. The sample comprised PBMCs or a T cell subset sorted from them (not recorded which). Receptor source: a man aged 18 to 30 who had mild COVID-19 (a few samples of this study predate the infection). Cell type and time point are not known.

The chain carries TRBV5-1 and TRBJ1-2; 8 bases align to TRBD1. There are 15 residues in the CDR3. The J segment lost 8 bases and the V segment lost 0 bases, leaving 9 bases of the junction unmatched. Looked up from germline, CDR1 is SGHRS and CDR2 is YFSETQ. The CDR3 DNA sequence: TGCGCCAGCAGCTTGGGACAGGGGCCTATGGGGGGCTACACCTTC. Translating it yields CASSLGQGPMGGYTF.

The table lists this clonotype with a few counts. The chain recombines TRBV20-1 with TRBJ1-2, with D maybe TRBD1 (5 bases). Trimming removed 6 bases from V and 5 bases from J, with 19 bases in between. CDR1 is DFQATT, CDR2 SNEGSKA, per germline (reference sequence). The CDR3 runs to 14 residues. Here the CDR3 reads CSATGGGSPYGYTF. CDR3 in DNA: TGCAGTGCCACCGGGGGGGGAAGCCCATATGGCTACACCTTC.

In its sample, this clonotype was seen a few times. This chain links TRBV2 with TRBJ2-7; 9 bases align to TRBD1. J gave up 7 bases and V 8 bases, and 12 bases lay outside the gene matches. The CDR3 is 14 residues long. CDR1 is SNHLY, CDR2 FYNNEI, per germline. DNA of the CDR3: TGTGCCAGCCGCGCCGGGACAGGGTCGTGGGAGCAGTACGTC. Translation gives CASRAGTGSWEQYV.

In its sample, this clonotype was seen a few times. The chain carries TRBV6-2 or TRBV6-3 and TRBJ1-1; unclear D gene. In germline, CDR1 is MNHEY, CDR2 SVGEGT. This CDR3 has 13 amino acids. Trimming left V 2 bases short and J 1 base short, with 5 bases between. The chain's CDR3 is CASSYEGNTEAFF. CDR3 nucleotides: TGTGCCAGCAGTTACGAGGGGAACACTGAAGCTTTCTTT.

This clonotype was seen at least ten times. J is TRBJ2-1 and V is TRBV29-1; D is possibly TRBD1 (6 bases). Germline values: CDR1 SQVTM, CDR2 ANQGSEA. The CDR3 is 14 amino acids. V lost 7 bases, J lost 4 bases, and 17 bases lay in between. The CDR3 DNA reads TGCAGCGCGGCCCGGGACATGGGGTACAATGAGCAGTTCTTC. This gives the protein CSAARDMGYNEQFF.